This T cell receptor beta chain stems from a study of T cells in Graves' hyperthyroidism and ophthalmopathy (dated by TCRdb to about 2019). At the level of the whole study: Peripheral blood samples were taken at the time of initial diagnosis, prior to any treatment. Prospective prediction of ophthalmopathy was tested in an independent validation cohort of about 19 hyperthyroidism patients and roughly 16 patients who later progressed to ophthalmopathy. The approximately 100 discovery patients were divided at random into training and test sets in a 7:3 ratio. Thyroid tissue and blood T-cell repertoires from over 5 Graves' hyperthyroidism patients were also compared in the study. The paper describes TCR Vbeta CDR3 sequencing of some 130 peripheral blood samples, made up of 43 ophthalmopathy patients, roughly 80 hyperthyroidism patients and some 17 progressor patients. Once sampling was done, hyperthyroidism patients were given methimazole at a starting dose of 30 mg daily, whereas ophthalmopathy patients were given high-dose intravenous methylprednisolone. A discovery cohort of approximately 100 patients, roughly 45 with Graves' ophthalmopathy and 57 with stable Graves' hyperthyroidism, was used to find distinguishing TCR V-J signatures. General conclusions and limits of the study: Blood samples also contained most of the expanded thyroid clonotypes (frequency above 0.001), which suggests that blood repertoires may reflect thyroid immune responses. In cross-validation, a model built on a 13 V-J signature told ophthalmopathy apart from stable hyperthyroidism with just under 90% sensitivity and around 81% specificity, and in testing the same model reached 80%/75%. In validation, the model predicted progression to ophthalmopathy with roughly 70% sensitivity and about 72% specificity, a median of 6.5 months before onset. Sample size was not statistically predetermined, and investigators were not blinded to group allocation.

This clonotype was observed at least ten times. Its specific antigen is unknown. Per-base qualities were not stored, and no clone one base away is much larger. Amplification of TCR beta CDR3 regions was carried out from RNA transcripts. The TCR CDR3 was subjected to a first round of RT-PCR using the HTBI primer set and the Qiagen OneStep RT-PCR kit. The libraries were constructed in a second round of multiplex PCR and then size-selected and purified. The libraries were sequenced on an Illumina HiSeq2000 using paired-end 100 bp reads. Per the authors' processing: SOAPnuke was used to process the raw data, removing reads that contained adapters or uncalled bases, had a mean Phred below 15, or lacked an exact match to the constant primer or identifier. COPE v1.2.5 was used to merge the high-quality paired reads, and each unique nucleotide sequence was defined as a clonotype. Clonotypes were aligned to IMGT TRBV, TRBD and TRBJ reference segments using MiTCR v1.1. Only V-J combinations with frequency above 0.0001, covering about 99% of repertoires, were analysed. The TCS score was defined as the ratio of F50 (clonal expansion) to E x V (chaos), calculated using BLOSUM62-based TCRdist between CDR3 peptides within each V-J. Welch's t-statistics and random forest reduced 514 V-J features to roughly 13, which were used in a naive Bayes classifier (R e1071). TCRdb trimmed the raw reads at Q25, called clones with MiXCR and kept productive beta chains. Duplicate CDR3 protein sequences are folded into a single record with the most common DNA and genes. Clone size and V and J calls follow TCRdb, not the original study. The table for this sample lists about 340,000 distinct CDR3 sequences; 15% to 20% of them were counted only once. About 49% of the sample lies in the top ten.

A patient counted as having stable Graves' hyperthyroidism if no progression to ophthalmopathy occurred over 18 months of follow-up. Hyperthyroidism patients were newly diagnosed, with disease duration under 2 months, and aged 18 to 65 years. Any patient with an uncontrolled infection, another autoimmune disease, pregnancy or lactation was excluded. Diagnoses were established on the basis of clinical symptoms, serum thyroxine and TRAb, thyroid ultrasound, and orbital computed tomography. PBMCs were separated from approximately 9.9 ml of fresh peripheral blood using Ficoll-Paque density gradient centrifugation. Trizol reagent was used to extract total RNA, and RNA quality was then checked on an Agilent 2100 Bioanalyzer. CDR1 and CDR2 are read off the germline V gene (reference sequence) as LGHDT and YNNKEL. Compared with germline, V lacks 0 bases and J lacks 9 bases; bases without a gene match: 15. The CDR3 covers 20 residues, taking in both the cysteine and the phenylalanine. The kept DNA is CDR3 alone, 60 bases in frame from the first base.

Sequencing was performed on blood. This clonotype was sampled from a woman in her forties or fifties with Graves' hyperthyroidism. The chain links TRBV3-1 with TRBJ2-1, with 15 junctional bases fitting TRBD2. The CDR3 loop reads CASSQDDFGGLAGGRGEQFF. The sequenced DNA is TGTGCCAGCAGCCAAGATGATTTTGGGGGACTAGCGGGAGGTCGCGGTGAGCAGTTCTTC.